Listed below are T cell receptor beta chains from one sample, sequenced in a study of patients and donors after allogeneic stem cell transplantation. TCRdb passed the RT-PCR reads through MiXCR, listing each CDR3 protein once. The sample consists of more than 850,000 distinct CDR3 sequences, approximately 19% of them appearing once. Sequenced material: blood, either unsorted or a sorted T cell fraction (not recorded which). These receptors all come from a human donor who was either an allogeneic HSCT recipient or a stem cell or donor lymphocyte infusion donor (not recorded which). It is not recorded whose cells these are; they may come from a transplant donor. Each CDR3 is given with its conserved first and last residue. Fields, in order: D gene, J gene, clone size, V gene, CDR3 protein, CDR3 DNA. D genes are given only for firm matches. Clone size is shown for a subset of rows, as once, few, many or a class of expanded clone.

- | TRBJ1-2 | few | TRBV4-3 | CASSQDLGIRNYGYTF | TGCGCCAGCAGCCAAGATCTAGGGATTAGGAACTATGGCTACACCTTC
- | TRBJ1-4 | few | TRBV24-1 | CATSDLRDNNEKLFF | TGTGCCACCAGTGATTTAAGGGACAATAATGAAAAACTGTTTTTT
TRBD2 | TRBJ2-1 | once | TRBV15 | CATSGRLAEYNEQFF | TGTGCCACCAGCGGAAGACTAGCGGAGTACAATGAGCAGTTCTTC
- | TRBJ1-1 | - | TRBV11-2 | CASRPERMNTEAFF | TGTGCCAGCAGGCCCGAGAGAATGAACACTGAAGCTTTCTTT
- | TRBJ2-7 | - | TRBV19 | CASSRTRQGGEQYF | TGTGCCAGTAGCCGAACCAGACAGGGAGGAGAGCAGTACTTC
- | TRBJ2-1 | few | TRBV9 | CASSAQGSEQFF | TGTGCCAGCAGCGCCCAGGGAAGTGAGCAGTTCTTC
TRBD1 | TRBJ2-1 | few | TRBV7-9 | CASSLAPLIQGAAEQFF | TGTGCCAGCAGCTTAGCGCCATTAATTCAGGGGGCCGCTGAGCAGTTCTTC
- | TRBJ1-2 | - | TRBV9 | CASANRPGYGYTF | TGTGCCAGCGCAAACAGGCCCGGCTATGGCTACACCTTC
TRBD1 | TRBJ1-5 | - | TRBV12-3/TRBV12-4 | CASSSRGQGQPQHF | TGTGCCAGCAGTTCTCGGGGACAGGGACAGCCCCAGCATTTT
- | TRBJ2-7 | few | TRBV12-3/TRBV12-4 | CASSKGTIEQYF | TGTGCCAGCAGTAAAGGGACAATCGAGCAGTACTTC
- | TRBJ2-7 | - | TRBV21-1 | CASSDRGRGNEQYF | TGTGCCAGCAGCGACAGGGGGCGCGGCAACGAGCAGTACTTC
- | TRBJ2-1 | few | TRBV27 | CASSSSRGHEQFF | TGTGCCAGCAGTTCTAGCAGGGGTCATGAGCAGTTCTTC
- | TRBJ1-1 | - | TRBV4-3 | CASSQKTGNTEAFF | TGCGCCAGCAGCCAGAAGACAGGGAACACTGAAGCTTTCTTT
TRBD1 | TRBJ2-3 | few | TRBV6-1 | CASGRTDRGDTDTQYF | TGTGCCAGCGGTAGGACAGACAGGGGAGACACAGATACGCAGTATTTT
- | TRBJ1-5 | - | TRBV20-1 | CSASRGRSGNQPQHF | TGCAGTGCTAGCAGGGGTCGTAGCGGGAATCAGCCCCAGCATTTT
- | TRBJ1-1 | few | TRBV20-1 | CSANKIDRNTEAFF | TGCAGTGCTAATAAAATCGACAGGAACACTGAAGCTTTCTTT
- | TRBJ1-3 | few | TRBV20-1 | CSARDGPGNTIYF | TGCAGTGCTAGAGACGGGCCTGGAAACACCATATATTTT
- | TRBJ2-6 | few | TRBV12-5 | CASGFGSAGANVLTF | TGTGCTAGTGGTTTTGGGTCAGCTGGGGCCAACGTCCTGACTTTC
TRBD1 | TRBJ1-2 | few | TRBV20-1 | CSARSRQGGYGYTF | TGCAGTGCTAGATCTCGACAGGGGGGCTATGGCTACACCTTC
- | TRBJ1-1 | many | TRBV20-1 | CSASLVEAFF | TGCAGTGCTTCGTTGGTTGAAGCTTTCTTT
TRBD1 | TRBJ2-3 | few | TRBV29-1 | CSVTGQGAPTDTQYF | TGCAGCGTTACGGGACAGGGGGCACCCACAGATACGCAGTATTTT
TRBD1 | TRBJ2-2 | few | TRBV11-2 | CASSPISRGRSNTGELFF | TGTGCCAGCAGCCCGATTAGTAGGGGGCGGTCTAACACCGGGGAGCTGTTTTTT
TRBD2 | TRBJ2-3 | few | TRBV7-3 | CASSAAPAGEFTDTQYF | TGTGCCAGCAGCGCTGCCCCAGCGGGGGAGTTCACAGATACGCAGTATTTT
- | TRBJ2-2 | - | TRBV24-1 | CATRLGHSNTGELFF | TGTGCCACCCGGTTAGGACATTCGAACACCGGGGAGCTGTTTTTT
- | TRBJ1-3 | many | TRBV4-3 | CASSQDRVSGNTIYF | TGCGCCAGCAGCCAAGATCGAGTCTCTGGAAACACCATATATTTT
- | TRBJ2-7 | few | TRBV12-3/TRBV12-4 | CASSWGGHRYEQYF | TGTGCCAGCAGTTGGGGGGGGCACCGCTACGAGCAGTACTTC
- | TRBJ1-1 | few | TRBV7-2 | CASSFTGSTEAFF | TGTGCCAGCAGTTTCACAGGGAGCACTGAAGCTTTCTTT
- | TRBJ2-7 | many | TRBV2 | CASSEREQSSYEQYF | TGTGCCAGCAGTGAGCGAGAACAGAGCTCCTACGAGCAGTACTTC
- | TRBJ2-3 | many | TRBV12-3/TRBV12-4 | CASSKEGRADTQYF | TGTGCCAGCTCCAAGGAGGGCCGGGCAGATACGCAGTATTTT
- | TRBJ1-1 | few | TRBV5-1 | CASSLARHENTEAFF | TGCGCCAGCAGCTTGGCCCGGCACGAGAACACTGAAGCTTTCTTT
TRBD2 | TRBJ2-1 | - | TRBV20-1 | CSIGTGLAEWSSYNEQFF | TGCAGTATAGGAACGGGACTAGCGGAGTGGAGCTCCTACAATGAGCAGTTCTTC
- | TRBJ1-2 | few | TRBV12-3/TRBV12-4 | CASGGQPENYGYTF | TGTGCCAGCGGTGGACAGCCAGAAAACTATGGCTACACCTTC